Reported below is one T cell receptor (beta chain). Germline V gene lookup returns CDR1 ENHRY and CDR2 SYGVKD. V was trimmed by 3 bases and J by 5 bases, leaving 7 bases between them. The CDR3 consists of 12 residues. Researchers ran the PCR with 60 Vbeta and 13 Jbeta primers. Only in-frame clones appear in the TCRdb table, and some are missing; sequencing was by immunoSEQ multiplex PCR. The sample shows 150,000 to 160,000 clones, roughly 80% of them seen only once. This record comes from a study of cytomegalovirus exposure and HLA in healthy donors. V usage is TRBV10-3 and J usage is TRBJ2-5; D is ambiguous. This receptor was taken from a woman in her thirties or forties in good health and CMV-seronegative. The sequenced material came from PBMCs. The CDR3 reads CAISESRETQYF. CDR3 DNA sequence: TGTGCCATCAGTGAATCGAGGGAGACCCAGTACTTC.